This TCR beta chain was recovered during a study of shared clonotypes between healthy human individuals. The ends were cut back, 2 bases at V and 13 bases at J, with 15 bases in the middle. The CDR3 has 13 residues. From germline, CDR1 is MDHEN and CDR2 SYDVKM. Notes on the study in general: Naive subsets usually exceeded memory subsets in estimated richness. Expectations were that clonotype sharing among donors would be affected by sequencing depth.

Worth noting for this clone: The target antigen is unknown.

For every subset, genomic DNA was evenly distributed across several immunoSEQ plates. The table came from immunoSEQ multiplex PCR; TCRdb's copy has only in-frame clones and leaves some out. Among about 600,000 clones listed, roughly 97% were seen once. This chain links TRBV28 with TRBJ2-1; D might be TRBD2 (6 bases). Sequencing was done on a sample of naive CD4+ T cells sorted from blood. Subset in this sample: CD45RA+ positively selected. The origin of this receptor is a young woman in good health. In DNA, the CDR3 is TGTGCCAGCAGTTTAGGACCTCGGCGGGATCAGTTCTTC. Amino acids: CASSLGPRRDQFF.